This T cell receptor beta chain was obtained from a study of shared clonotypes between healthy human individuals. Naive CD8 cells lacked CD45RO and underwent positive selection for CCR7, leaving out terminally differentiated effector memory CD45RA+ cells. The CDR3 has 15 amino acids. V shed 6 bases and J 2 bases; nucleotides not matched to a gene: 5. Germline V lookup: CDR1 SEHNR, CDR2 FQNEAQ (reference sequence). Clones were read by immunoSEQ multiplex PCR, and TCRdb kept only the in-frame ones, dropping some. The sample lists some 2.1 million clones, about 94% occurring once. The sequence was obtained from a man aged 18 to 30 in good health. Sequencing input: naive CD8+ T cells sorted from blood. This chain joins TRBV7-9 and TRBJ1-2; 11 nucleotides align to TRBD1. The CDR3: CASSRTGGENYGYTF. The CDR3 nucleotides read TGTGCCAGCAGTCGGACAGGGGGCGAAAACTATGGCTACACCTTC.